This TCR beta chain was documented in a study of blood T cell repertoires in COVID-19. Clones were sequenced by immunoSEQ multiplex PCR, and TCRdb holds only the in-frame ones, with some missing. The table includes about 150,000 clones, roughly nine tenths detected once. This CDR3 contains 21 residues. V dropped 0 bases and J dropped 1; count of bases not matched to a gene: 17. CDR1 SGHRS and CDR2 YFSETQ come from the germline V gene. V and J are TRBV5-1 and TRBJ2-1; TRBD2 agrees at 9 bases. Sequenced sample: PBMCs or T cells enriched from blood (not recorded which). The receptor's source is a woman aged 40 to 55 who had been exposed to COVID-19. The CDR3 sequence is CASSLETQAGGRRESYNEQFF. DNA for the CDR3: TGCGCCAGCAGCTTGGAAACGCAAGCGGGAGGAAGAAGAGAATCCTACAATGAGCAGTTCTTC.